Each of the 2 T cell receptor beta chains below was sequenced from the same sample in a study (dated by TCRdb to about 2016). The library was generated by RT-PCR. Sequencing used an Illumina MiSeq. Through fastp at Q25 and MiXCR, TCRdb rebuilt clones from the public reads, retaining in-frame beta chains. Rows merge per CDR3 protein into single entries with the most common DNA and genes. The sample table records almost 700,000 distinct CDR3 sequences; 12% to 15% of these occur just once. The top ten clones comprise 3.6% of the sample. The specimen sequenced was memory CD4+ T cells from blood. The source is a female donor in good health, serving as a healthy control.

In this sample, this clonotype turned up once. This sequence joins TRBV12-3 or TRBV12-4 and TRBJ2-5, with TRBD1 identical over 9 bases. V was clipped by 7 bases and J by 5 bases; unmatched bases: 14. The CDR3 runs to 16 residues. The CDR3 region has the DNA TGTGCCAGCACCCCAGGAAAGGACAGGGGTCTGGAGACCCAGTACTTC. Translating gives CASTPGKDRGLETQYF.

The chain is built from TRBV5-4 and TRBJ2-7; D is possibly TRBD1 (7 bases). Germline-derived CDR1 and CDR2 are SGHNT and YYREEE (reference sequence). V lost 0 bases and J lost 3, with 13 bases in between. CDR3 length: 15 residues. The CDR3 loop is CASSLDAGQLYEQYF. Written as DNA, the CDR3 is TGTGCCAGCAGCTTGGACGCGGGACAGCTCTACGAGCAGTACTTC.